This T cell receptor (beta chain) was recorded in a study of T cell responses to AZD1222 COVID-19 vaccine. Sequencing was performed with immunoSEQ multiplex PCR; in TCRdb, only in-frame clones are kept and a portion is missing. Seen here are more than 85,000 clones, around 87% observed once, and the top ten hold 4.4%. In germline, CDR1 is SGHDT, CDR2 YYEEEE. Between the trimmed V and J ends, which lost 0 bases and 7 bases, there was a span of 5 bases. CDR3 length: 12 residues. Researchers grouped second doses given at about 4 or about 12 weeks into one pool. The receptor's source is an adult who received the AZD1222 COVID-19 vaccine. The sample consisted of peripheral blood, taken 28 days after the second AZD1222 dose. The genes are TRBV5-6 and TRBJ2-1; D remains ambiguous. The DNA for the CDR3 is TGTGCCAGCAGCTTGGGTGGTAATGAGCAGTTCTTC. It codes for CASSLGGNEQFF.